This entry lists 10 T cell receptor beta chains sequenced from one sample in a study of control samples from healthy donors and cancer patients. The table came from immunoSEQ multiplex PCR; TCRdb's copy has only in-frame clones and leaves some out. The sample includes some 21,000 clones, more than 80% of them seen just once. Sequenced material: PBMCs. The receptor source for this set is a man aged 60 to 69 with head and neck cancer.

V is TRBV5-1 and J is TRBJ1-1, with D tentatively TRBD1 (6 bases). The CDR3 totals 14 residues. The germline gives CDR1 SGHRS, CDR2 YFSETQ. Trimming shortened V by 6 bases and J by 2 bases, and 14 bases separated the two germline ends. CDR3 coding DNA: TGCGCCAGCAAACAGGGCGCCTTTAACACTGAAGCTTTCTTT. The encoded protein is CASKQGAFNTEAFF.

CDR3 bases: TGTGCCAGCAGCCGGGGACTAGCGGGAGGGCCTGAGCAGTTCTTC. Protein sequence: CASSRGLAGGPEQFF. The V call is TRBV6-5, the J call TRBJ2-1, with 16 bases identical to TRBD2. The V gene's germline CDR1 is MNHEY and CDR2 SVGAGI. Trimming cost V 6 bases and J 9 bases; bases outside gene matches: 5. There are 15 residues in the CDR3.

Note on this clone: This CDR3 is also generated by other DNA sequences in the sample. This chain links TRBV19 with TRBJ1-3, with a tentative D call TRBD1 (5 bases). Germline loops: CDR1 LNHDA, CDR2 SQIVND (reference sequence). The germline V and J ends were trimmed by 7 bases and 4 bases, with 23 bases remaining between them. The CDR3 is made up of 17 amino acids. The CDR3 region is CASNPGGRLSEGNTIYF. The CDR3, as DNA: TGTGCCAGTAATCCTGGGGGGAGACTCTCAGAGGGAAACACCATATATTTT.

The chain employs TRBV2 and TRBJ2-7; 7 nucleotides match TRBD1. This CDR3 region has 15 residues. Germline V CDR1 and CDR2: SNHLY, FYNNEI. Trimming took 7 bases from V and 1 from J; bases not matched to a gene: 10. This CDR3 reads CASTLGGPWSYEQYV. In DNA form, the CDR3 reads TGTGCCAGCACCCTAGGGGGCCCCTGGTCCTACGAGCAGTACGTC.

V usage is TRBV11-2 and J usage is TRBJ2-1; D is uncertain. Looked up from germline, CDR1 is SGHAT and CDR2 is FQNNGV. The CDR3 consists of 13 residues. The V end was cut by 1 base, the J end by 7 bases, with 8 bases between. The DNA for the CDR3 is TGTGCCAGCAGCTTAGTCGAATGGAATGAGCAGTTCTTC. Its protein is CASSLVEWNEQFF.

V and J are TRBV7-8 and TRBJ2-1, with 9 bases that match TRBD2. V lost 0 bases and J lost 6; bases outside the gene matches: 6. Germline V lookup: CDR1 SGHVS, CDR2 FQNEAQ. The CDR3 spans 16 residues. The CDR3 is CASSLAGLAITNEQFF. CDR3 DNA: TGTGCCAGCAGCTTAGCGGGACTAGCTATCACCAATGAGCAGTTCTTC.

The gene calls are TRBV30 and TRBJ1-2; D remains ambiguous. This CDR3 has 12 amino acids. Deletions cut 6 bases from V and 0 bases from J, with 8 bases between. Germline CDR1 reads GTSNPN; CDR2 reads SVGIG (reference sequence). CDR3 loop: CACRGPNYGYTF. The CDR3 DNA reads TGTGCCTGCCGAGGGCCTAACTATGGCTACACCTTC.

The chain has TRBV18 and TRBJ2-6; no clear D gene. Trimming stripped 5 bases from V and 0 bases from J, with 17 bases between. The CDR3 loop spans 18 amino acids. Germline values: CDR1 KGHSH, CDR2 LQKENI. The CDR3 DNA reads as TGTGCCAGCTCATCGCGGTCGACCGCGGCCTCTGGGGCCAACGTCCTGACTTTC. It encodes CASSSRSTAASGANVLTF.

The chain employs TRBV9 and TRBJ2-2, with no clear D. Germline V gives CDR1 SGDLS, CDR2 YYNGEE. Trimming shortened V by 0 bases and J by 6 bases, and 9 bases separated the two germline ends. This CDR3 is 14 amino acids long. Written as DNA, the CDR3 is TGTGCCAGCAGCGTAGTGGAGATGGCCGGGGAGCTGTTTTTT. Protein: CASSVVEMAGELFF.

The chain has TRBV19 and TRBJ1-2, with 9 bases matching TRBD1. CDR3 size: 16 residues. Germline V gene data show CDR1 as LNHDA and CDR2 as SQIVND (reference sequence). V shed 8 bases, J shed 3 bases, and the junction held 13 bases outside the gene matches. The CDR3 nucleotides are TGTGCCAGTCGCCGACAGGGGGGAACTCCCGACTATGGCTACACCTTC. Translated: CASRRQGGTPDYGYTF.